This T cell receptor beta chain was sequenced in a study of blood T cell repertoires in COVID-19 (dated by TCRdb to the early 2020s). Study-level background: Collaborator samples came from the United States, Italy and Spain and covered acute and convalescent phases of COVID-19. Where HLA class I and class II types were available, the types were taken from metadata supplied by the sample provider, not from assay-based typing. The samples were drawn from two sources: the first 160 participants of the ongoing ImmuneRACE study, and approximately 1,300 subjects contributed by 6 global collaborators. Deeply sampled blood TCRbeta repertoires from subjects exposed to, actively infected with, or recovered from COVID-19 were included in the dataset. The repertoires were released in a freely available public database intended as a resource for research on the immune response to SARS-CoV-2. The material from the prospective study consisted of cDNA or gDNA derived from T cells, B-cell-depleted T cells, or PBMCs. A de-identified subject ID, COVID-19 status, age in years and sex were almost always included in the sample metadata.

On this clone itself: Its antigen remains unidentified. Base qualities were left out, and no much larger clone turns up one base away.

Here is what the overall study found, with its caveats: Clinical and demographic metadata were provided uncurated, with the amount varying by source and participant.

One collaborating source in Seattle enrolled patients while the patients were actively infected and followed the patients over time throughout the course of disease. Each collaborating institution followed its own protocols to collect whole blood in K2EDTA tubes. For TCRbeta analysis, collaborators shipped samples in one of three forms: frozen whole blood, isolated PBMCs, or DNA extracted from either of those sample types. TCRbeta CDR3 regions were amplified from genomic DNA by means of the immunoSEQ Assay, a bias-controlled multiplex PCR. For the original study's pipeline: Nucleated cell counts per sample were estimated from amplification of reference gene primers within the assay. To quantify the absolute abundance of each unique TCRbeta CDR3 rearrangement, sequence reads were collapsed and filtered. For each sample, productive Simpson clonality was calculated by taking the square root of Simpson's diversity index across productive rearrangements. TCRdb provides this immuneACCESS table in a form limited to in-frame rearrangements. Some clones are lacking; in checked studies, under half of them reflect an unresolved V gene, and why the rest are absent is not known. For V, J and clone size, that table is used; D and trimming come from the DNA. The sample data list fewer than 350,000 clones, and approximately 89% of these were observed just once. The ten largest account for under 5% of the sample.

Source material: peripheral blood. The receptor comes from an older woman with COVID-19, enrolled during active disease.

In nucleotides, the sequence is TGTGCCAGCAGTTACTCGACAGGGGGTGCCTATGGCTACACCTTC. This codes for CASSYSTGGAYGYTF. The V and J segments used are TRBV6-5 and TRBJ1-2; the junction holds 9 bases that match TRBD1. The junction shows trimming of 0 bases on V and 4 bases on J, and the gene matches do not reach 3 bases of it. CDR1 is given as MNHEY and CDR2 as SVGAGI, both from the germline V gene. Counted from cysteine to phenylalanine, this CDR3 has 15 amino acids. Kept here is only the CDR3 DNA, which spans 45 bases and is read in frame from base 1.